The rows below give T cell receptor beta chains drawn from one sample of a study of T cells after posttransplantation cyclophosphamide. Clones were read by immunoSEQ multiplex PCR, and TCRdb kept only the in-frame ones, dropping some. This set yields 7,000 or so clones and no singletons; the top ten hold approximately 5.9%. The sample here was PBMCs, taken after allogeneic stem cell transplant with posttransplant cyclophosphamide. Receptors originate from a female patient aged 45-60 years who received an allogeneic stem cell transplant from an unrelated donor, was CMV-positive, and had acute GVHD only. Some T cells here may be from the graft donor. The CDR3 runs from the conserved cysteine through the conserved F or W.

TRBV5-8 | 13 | CASPRARGTEAFF
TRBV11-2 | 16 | CASSLTWQSSNYGYTF
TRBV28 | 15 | CASNLSGGGTDTQYF
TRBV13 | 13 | CASSYKNTGELFF
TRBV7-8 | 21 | CASSYYLYPHRGQTSTGELFF
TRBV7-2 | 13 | CAARASPNTEAFF
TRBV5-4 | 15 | CASSLGGQSVYEQYF
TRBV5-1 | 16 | CASSWAGGYSGNTIYF
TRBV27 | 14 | CASTPRGLTYEQYF
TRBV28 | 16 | CASSLRDSGSMETQYF
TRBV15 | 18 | CATSRDGRTSLFTGELFF
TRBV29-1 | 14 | CSTLNGENTGELFF
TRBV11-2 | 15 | CASSLGQGNTGELFF
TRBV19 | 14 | CASSGTGFTDTQYF
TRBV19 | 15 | CASRSGNRGNYGYTF
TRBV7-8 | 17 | CASSLRTSGTLTDTQYF
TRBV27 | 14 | CASSWATPYNEQFF
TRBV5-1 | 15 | CASSLQGQGVYEQYF
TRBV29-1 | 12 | CSARTGLYEQYF
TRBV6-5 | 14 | CASSRAGQDYGYTF
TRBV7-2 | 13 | CASTGLAKGEQFF
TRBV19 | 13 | CASTPRGNYGYTF